A selection of T cell receptor beta chains follows, all from one sample in a study of a mutant IDH1 vaccine in newly diagnosed glioma. Using immunoSEQ multiplex PCR, the repertoire was profiled, and TCRdb retains in-frame clones only, with some absent. This table has 68,000 or so clones, about four fifths appearing once. The sequencing here drew on PBMCs, taken from a glioma patient treated with radiotherapy, temozolomide or both. The receptors derive from a man aged 45-65 years with glioma. Each CDR3 is given with its conserved first and last residue. The D gene is left open where the match is weak. Some rows have no size entry. The others give once, few or many, or a class for an expanded clone.

v_call: TRBV4-2; clone_size: few; d_call: .; j_call: TRBJ1-5; cdr3_aa: CASSPRTDRNQPQHF; cdr3_nt: TGTGCCAGCAGCCCACGGACAGATAGGAATCAGCCCCAGCATTTT
v_call: TRBV28; clone_size: .; d_call: .; j_call: TRBJ1-2; cdr3_aa: CASSFLGRGNYGYTF; cdr3_nt: TGTGCCAGCAGTTTTTTAGGCAGAGGGAACTATGGCTACACCTTC
v_call: TRBV29-1; clone_size: once; d_call: .; j_call: TRBJ2-1; cdr3_aa: CSVSTGLHSYNEQFF; cdr3_nt: TGCAGCGTCTCAACAGGGCTCCACTCCTACAATGAGCAGTTCTTC
v_call: TRBV5-1; clone_size: .; d_call: .; j_call: TRBJ1-6; cdr3_aa: CASSVTGTDNSPLHF; cdr3_nt: TGCGCCAGCAGCGTGACCGGGACGGATAATTCACCCCTCCACTTT
v_call: TRBV4-2; clone_size: .; d_call: .; j_call: TRBJ1-2; cdr3_aa: CASSQGGLQTPYGYTF; cdr3_nt: TGTGCCAGCAGCCAAGGGGGGCTCCAGACGCCTTATGGCTACACCTTC
v_call: TRBV2; clone_size: .; d_call: TRBD1; j_call: TRBJ2-7; cdr3_aa: CASSVQGQGEQYF; cdr3_nt: TGTGCCAGCAGTGTACAGGGACAGGGCGAGCAGTACTTC
v_call: TRBV18; clone_size: few; d_call: TRBD1; j_call: TRBJ1-5; cdr3_aa: CASSPRTGSDQPQHF; cdr3_nt: TGTGCCAGCTCACCCAGGACAGGGAGCGATCAGCCCCAGCATTTT
v_call: TRBV7-2; clone_size: few; d_call: .; j_call: TRBJ2-7; cdr3_aa: CASRPRDGGRNEQYF; cdr3_nt: TGTGCCAGCAGACCCCGGGACGGCGGGCGGAACGAGCAGTACTTC
v_call: TRBV6-6; clone_size: .; d_call: .; j_call: TRBJ2-1; cdr3_aa: CASSYPGQNNEQFF; cdr3_nt: TGTGCCAGCAGTTACCCCGGACAGAACAATGAGCAGTTCTTC
v_call: TRBV7-3; clone_size: .; d_call: .; j_call: TRBJ2-7; cdr3_aa: CASSSGPTYEQYF; cdr3_nt: TGTGCCAGCAGCTCCGGGCCTACCTACGAGCAGTACTTC
v_call: TRBV9; clone_size: .; d_call: .; j_call: TRBJ2-5; cdr3_aa: CASSATGTNKETQYF; cdr3_nt: TGTGCCAGCAGCGCCACCGGGACCAATAAAGAGACCCAGTACTTC
v_call: TRBV10-1; clone_size: .; d_call: .; j_call: TRBJ1-3; cdr3_aa: CASSESSRNTRSGNTIYF; cdr3_nt: TGCGCCAGCAGTGAGTCGAGTAGGAATACCCGCTCTGGAAACACCATATATTTT
v_call: TRBV5-1; clone_size: .; d_call: .; j_call: TRBJ2-5; cdr3_aa: CASSLGATEGQETQYF; cdr3_nt: TGCGCCAGCAGCTTGGGTGCGACAGAAGGCCAAGAGACCCAGTACTTC
v_call: TRBV5-5; clone_size: .; d_call: .; j_call: TRBJ2-7; cdr3_aa: CASSLAENEQYF; cdr3_nt: TGTGCCAGCAGCCTGGCGGAGAACGAGCAGTACTTC
v_call: TRBV5-4; clone_size: .; d_call: .; j_call: TRBJ2-1; cdr3_aa: CASGEQHNEQFF; cdr3_nt: TGTGCCAGCGGAGAACAGCACAATGAGCAGTTCTTC
v_call: TRBV29-1; clone_size: .; d_call: .; j_call: TRBJ1-2; cdr3_aa: CSVSSSGNYGYTF; cdr3_nt: TGCAGCGTTTCTTCGTCAGGGAACTATGGCTACACCTTC
v_call: TRBV4-3; clone_size: once; d_call: TRBD2; j_call: TRBJ2-7; cdr3_aa: CASSQDQGGTGEQYF; cdr3_nt: TGCGCCAGCAGCCAAGATCAGGGAGGGACTGGCGAGCAGTACTTC
v_call: TRBV5-4; clone_size: .; d_call: .; j_call: TRBJ2-1; cdr3_aa: CASSQGGRSYNEQFF; cdr3_nt: TGTGCCAGCAGCCAGGGGGGGCGCTCCTACAATGAGCAGTTCTTC
v_call: TRBV4-1; clone_size: .; d_call: .; j_call: TRBJ2-5; cdr3_aa: CASSQDPQQETQYF; cdr3_nt: TGCGCCAGCAGCCAAGATCCACAGCAAGAGACCCAGTACTTC
v_call: TRBV28; clone_size: .; d_call: .; j_call: TRBJ1-1; cdr3_aa: CASSSPGTARSTEAFF; cdr3_nt: TGTGCCAGCAGTTCTCCGGGAACCGCGCGGTCCACTGAAGCTTTCTTT
v_call: TRBV2; clone_size: .; d_call: TRBD2; j_call: TRBJ2-1; cdr3_aa: CASSVIERGSEQFF; cdr3_nt: TGTGCCAGCAGTGTCATTGAGCGGGGGAGTGAGCAGTTCTTC
v_call: TRBV14; clone_size: .; d_call: .; j_call: TRBJ1-1; cdr3_aa: CASSQVRGNLNTEAFF; cdr3_nt: TGTGCCAGCAGCCAAGTACGGGGAAATTTGAACACTGAAGCTTTCTTT
v_call: TRBV30; clone_size: .; d_call: .; j_call: TRBJ1-2; cdr3_aa: CAWRGTGFPPYGYTF; cdr3_nt: TGTGCCTGGAGGGGAACAGGGTTCCCACCTTATGGCTACACCTTC
v_call: TRBV7-9; clone_size: .; d_call: .; j_call: TRBJ2-1; cdr3_aa: CASSLGGDEQFF; cdr3_nt: TGTGCCAGCAGCCTTGGAGGGGATGAGCAGTTCTTC
v_call: TRBV30; clone_size: .; d_call: .; j_call: TRBJ1-4; cdr3_aa: CAWTQGGGNMEKLFF; cdr3_nt: TGTGCCTGGACCCAGGGAGGCGGTAATATGGAAAAACTGTTTTTT
v_call: TRBV7-9; clone_size: .; d_call: TRBD1; j_call: TRBJ1-3; cdr3_aa: CASSSDRGTIYF; cdr3_nt: TGTGCCAGCAGCTCGGACAGGGGGACCATATATTTT
v_call: TRBV5-4; clone_size: .; d_call: TRBD2; j_call: TRBJ2-3; cdr3_aa: CASSLDSGGADTQYF; cdr3_nt: TGTGCCAGCAGCTTGGACAGCGGGGGGGCGGATACGCAGTATTTT
v_call: TRBV30; clone_size: once; d_call: TRBD1; j_call: TRBJ1-6; cdr3_aa: CAGTGGSSPLHF; cdr3_nt: TGTGCCGGGACAGGGGGGAGTTCACCCCTCCACTTT
v_call: TRBV6-1; clone_size: .; d_call: .; j_call: TRBJ1-4; cdr3_aa: CASSVGANEKLFF; cdr3_nt: TGTGCCAGCAGTGTAGGGGCTAATGAAAAACTGTTTTTT
v_call: TRBV14; clone_size: .; d_call: .; j_call: TRBJ2-5; cdr3_aa: CASSHNGQIHRETQYF; cdr3_nt: TGTGCCAGCAGCCATAATGGACAAATTCATAGGGAGACCCAGTACTTC
v_call: TRBV2; clone_size: .; d_call: TRBD1; j_call: TRBJ2-5; cdr3_aa: CASSDRYRGLQETQYF; cdr3_nt: TGTGCCAGCAGTGACCGTTACAGGGGCCTCCAAGAGACCCAGTACTTC
v_call: TRBV29-1; clone_size: .; d_call: .; j_call: TRBJ1-2; cdr3_aa: CSVEKGDTFYGYTF; cdr3_nt: TGCAGCGTTGAGAAGGGGGACACATTCTATGGCTACACCTTC
v_call: TRBV5-1; clone_size: .; d_call: .; j_call: TRBJ2-7; cdr3_aa: CASSLQGSSYEQYF; cdr3_nt: TGCGCCAGCAGCCTACAGGGTAGCTCCTACGAGCAGTACTTC
v_call: TRBV9; clone_size: .; d_call: TRBD1; j_call: TRBJ2-3; cdr3_aa: CASSVGPTGTHTQYF; cdr3_nt: TGTGCCAGCAGCGTAGGGCCGACAGGGACGCATACGCAGTATTTT
v_call: TRBV6-1; clone_size: .; d_call: .; j_call: TRBJ1-2; cdr3_aa: CASNRQAYGYTF; cdr3_nt: TGTGCCAGCAATCGTCAGGCCTATGGCTACACCTTC
v_call: TRBV5-4; clone_size: .; d_call: .; j_call: TRBJ1-1; cdr3_aa: CASSGQPRDTEAFF; cdr3_nt: TGTGCCAGCAGCGGACAGCCAAGGGATACTGAAGCTTTCTTT